The 14 T cell receptor beta chains below come from one sample, sequenced in a study of cytomegalovirus exposure and HLA in healthy donors. A multiplex PCR was run with 60 Vbeta primers and 13 Jbeta primers. Sequenced by immunoSEQ multiplex PCR; TCRdb stores in-frame clones only, minus some. This table has about 140,000 clones, 70% to 80% appearing once. Sequenced sample: PBMCs. The receptors shown here come from a female donor in good health and CMV-seronegative.

The chain uses TRBV29-1 and TRBJ2-5; D perhaps matches TRBD2 (5 bases). The CDR3 runs to 12 residues. Germline V gene data show CDR1 as SQVTM and CDR2 as ANQGSEA. The V end was cut by 3 bases, the J end by 5 bases, with 10 bases between. The CDR3 is CSVDGGLETQYF. The DNA for the CDR3 is TGCAGCGTTGATGGTGGACTCGAGACCCAGTACTTC.

The count of this clone is one. The J gene is TRBJ2-5, the V gene TRBV4-1, with 8 bases aligning to TRBD2. The J call may be wrong; the DNA end is better matched by TRBJ2-7. The CDR3 loop spans 15 amino acids. The germline gives CDR1 MGHRA, CDR2 YSYEKL. CDR3 DNA: TGCGCCAGCAGCCCTCGTAGCGGGGTTTCCTACGAGCAGTACTTC. Amino acid sequence: CASSPRSGVSYEQYF.

The chain combines TRBV30 with TRBJ1-4; D remains unclear. Deletions cut 0 bases from V and 5 bases from J, with 4 bases between. In germline, CDR1 is GTSNPN, CDR2 SVGIG (reference sequence). CDR3 length: 12 amino acids. CDR3 amino acids: CAWSVQNEKLFF. CDR3 in DNA: TGTGCCTGGAGTGTACAGAATGAAAAACTGTTTTTT.

This clone has a single count. The chain carries TRBV15 and TRBJ2-3; 8 nucleotides match TRBD2. CDR1 is LNHNV and CDR2 is YYDKDF in the germline V gene (reference sequence). The CDR3 has 16 amino acids. Trimming removed 4 bases from V and 0 bases from J; junction bases left unmatched: 6. The CDR3 bases are TGTGCCACCAGCACCTATAGCGGGGCTAGCACAGATACGCAGTATTTT. This gives the protein CATSTYSGASTDTQYF.

The chain combines TRBV29-1 with TRBJ2-5; 12 nucleotides align to TRBD2. Germline V CDR1 and CDR2: SQVTM, ANQGSEA. The CDR3 is made up of 17 amino acids. V lost 6 bases to trimming and J lost 2 bases; unmatched junction nucleotides: 13. CDR3 sequence: CSVISWTSGVLQETQYF. The CDR3 bases are TGCAGCGTAATCAGTTGGACTAGCGGGGTATTACAAGAGACCCAGTACTTC.

V gene TRBV9 combines with J gene TRBJ1-6; 7 bases are a match to TRBD1. The CDR3 length is 17 residues. The V and J ends lost 3 bases and 0 bases, in that order; junction bases with no gene match: 6. The germline gives CDR1 SGDLS, CDR2 YYNGEE. The CDR3 sequence is CASSGGQVGSYNSPLHF. Written as DNA, the CDR3 is TGTGCCAGCAGCGGTGGACAGGTCGGCTCCTATAATTCACCCCTCCACTTT.

V gene TRBV30 combines with J gene TRBJ1-5; TRBD1 might be the D (6 bases). V lost 3 bases and J 3 bases, leaving 9 bases between the germline ends. The CDR3 length is 13 residues. Germline V gene data show CDR1 as GTSNPN and CDR2 as SVGIG (reference sequence). The chain's CDR3 is CAWRQGPNQPQHF. As DNA, the CDR3 is TGTGCCTGGAGACAGGGCCCCAATCAGCCCCAGCATTTT.

The chain has TRBV5-6 and TRBJ2-3; 8 bases are shared with TRBD2. The CDR3 runs 14 residues. Germline V gene lookup returns CDR1 SGHDT and CDR2 YYEEEE. V lost 5 bases, J lost 5 bases, and 7 bases stayed unmatched. The CDR3 DNA sequence: TGTGCCAGCAGATCCAGCGGGAGCGGAGATACGCAGTATTTT. Residues: CASRSSGSGDTQYF.

This clone was recorded a few times. The chain couples TRBV27 to TRBJ2-5; D gene unclear. This CDR3 has 14 residues. Germline CDR1 reads MNHEY; CDR2 reads SMNVEV (reference sequence). V was cut by 0 bases and J by 2 bases, with 7 bases left in between. CDR3 sequence: CASSLSSTQETQYF. CDR3 coding DNA: TGTGCCAGCAGTTTATCGTCCACACAAGAGACCCAGTACTTC.

This clone turned up a few times. The rearrangement links TRBV14 to TRBJ1-1; no firm D call. Germline V gene data show CDR1 as SGHDN and CDR2 as FVKESK. The V end was cut by 4 bases, the J end by 3 bases, with 9 bases between. This CDR3 contains 13 residues. The CDR3 DNA reads as TGTGCCAGCAGCCTCGAGGAGCACACTGAAGCTTTCTTT. This translates into CASSLEEHTEAFF.

The chain has TRBV6-5 and TRBJ1-3; no reliable D call. The CDR3 runs to 14 residues. Trimming stripped 3 bases from V and 1 base from J, with 7 bases between. Looked up from germline, CDR1 is MNHEY and CDR2 is SVGAGI. The CDR3 loop is CASSYRGSGNTIYF. As DNA, the CDR3 is TGTGCCAGCAGTTATCGGGGTTCTGGAAACACCATATATTTT.

This chain joins TRBV4-1 and TRBJ1-2, with 9 bases that match TRBD1. Germline loops: CDR1 MGHRA, CDR2 YSYEKL. This CDR3 spans 16 amino acids. The ends lost 4 bases at V and 2 bases at J; junction bases unmatched: 8. CDR3 DNA: TGCGCCAGCAGCCCCGCACAGGGGGCCCTCAACTATGGCTACACCTTC. Its protein is CASSPAQGALNYGYTF.

This sequence joins TRBV5-4 and TRBJ2-1, with D perhaps TRBD2 (6 bases). Germline V gives CDR1 SGHNT, CDR2 YYREEE (reference sequence). V was shortened by 3 bases and J by 6 bases, with 13 bases between the two germline ends. The CDR3 sequence is 14 residues long. The CDR3 sequence is CASSSATEGNEQFF. CDR3 in DNA: TGTGCCAGCAGCTCTGCTACGGAGGGCAATGAGCAGTTCTTC.

This chain joins TRBV2 and TRBJ2-7, with 9 bases fitting TRBD1. Germline V gene sequence: CDR1 SNHLY, CDR2 FYNNEI. The CDR3 extends over 13 amino acids. Losses at the gene ends were 6 bases for V and 5 bases for J; bases not matched to a gene: 5. The CDR3 protein is CASSAGQGHEQYF. DNA of the CDR3: TGTGCCAGCAGCGCGGGACAGGGCCACGAGCAGTACTTC.